Detailed here is one T cell receptor (beta chain). This entry comes from a study of blood T cell repertoires in COVID-19. Across the study: Specimens from acute and convalescent COVID-19 originated in the United States, Italy and Spain.

The CDR3 is 13 amino acids. V shed 7 bases and J 7 bases; nucleotides not matched to a gene: 7. Germline CDR1 reads LNHDA; CDR2 reads SQIVND (reference sequence). In the authors' workflow: Nucleated cell counts were estimated from reference gene primer amplification. Profiling relied on immunoSEQ multiplex PCR, and the TCRdb table lists in-frame clones only, not all of them. Clone size and the V and J calls come from that table; the DNA yielded D and trimming. Among some 85,000 clones listed, approximately 90% were seen once. This chain connects TRBV19 to TRBJ2-3; TRBD2 matches at 8 bases. The sample comprised peripheral blood. This receptor was obtained from a man aged 50 to 60 with acute or convalescent COVID-19. CDR3 sequence (DNA): TGTGCCAGTAACCCGGGGGGGCCGAATACGCAGTATTTT. Amino acids: CASNPGGPNTQYF.